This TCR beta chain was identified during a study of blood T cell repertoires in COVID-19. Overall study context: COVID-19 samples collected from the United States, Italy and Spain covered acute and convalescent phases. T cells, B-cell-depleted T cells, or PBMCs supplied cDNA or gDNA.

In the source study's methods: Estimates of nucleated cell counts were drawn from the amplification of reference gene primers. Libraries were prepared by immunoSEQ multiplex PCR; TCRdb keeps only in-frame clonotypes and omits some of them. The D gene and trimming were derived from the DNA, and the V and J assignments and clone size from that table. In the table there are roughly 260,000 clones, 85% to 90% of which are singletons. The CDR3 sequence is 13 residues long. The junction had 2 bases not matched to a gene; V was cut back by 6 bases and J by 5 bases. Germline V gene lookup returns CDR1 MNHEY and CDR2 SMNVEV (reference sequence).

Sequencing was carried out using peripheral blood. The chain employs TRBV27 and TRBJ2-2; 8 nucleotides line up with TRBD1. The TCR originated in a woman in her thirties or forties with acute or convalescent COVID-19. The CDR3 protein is CASSRQGTGELFF. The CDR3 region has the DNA TGTGCCAGCAGCCGACAGGGGACCGGGGAGCTGTTTTTT.